Listed below are T cell receptor beta chains from one sample, sequenced in a study of cytomegalovirus exposure and HLA in healthy donors. The repertoire was sequenced with immunoSEQ multiplex PCR; TCRdb's copy has only in-frame clones and lacks some. The sample includes under 150,000 clones. What was sequenced was PBMCs. The receptors shown here come from a woman aged 40 to 55 in good health and CMV-seronegative. Each CDR3 is given with its conserved first and last residue. The D gene is left open where the match is weak.

D | J | V | DNA | CDR3
TRBD2 | TRBJ2-2 | TRBV7-9 | TGTGCCCTACCTCCTAGCGGGGGGGCCGAGAACACCGGGGAGCTGTTTTTT | CALPPSGGAENTGELFF
- | TRBJ1-3 | TRBV6-5 | TGTGCCAGCATCGAATCCAGGGCTCCTGGAAACACCATATATTTT | CASIESRAPGNTIYF
- | TRBJ1-6 | TRBV18 | TGTGCCAGCTCACCCGACCTAACGGGATCCGATGCCCTCCACTTT | CASSPDLTGSDALHF
- | TRBJ1-1 | TRBV7-3 | TGTGCCAGCAGCCCACAGCAGGGCACTGAAGCTTTCTTT | CASSPQQGTEAFF
TRBD2 | TRBJ2-7 | TRBV6-5 | TGTGCCAGCAGTTACTCGACTCGGGGGGTCTACGAGCAGTACTTC | CASSYSTRGVYEQYF
TRBD1 | TRBJ1-2 | TRBV7-8 | TGTGCCAGCAGCTTTGGACAGGGGGGACGACTTTATGGCTACACCTTC | CASSFGQGGRLYGYTF
TRBD1 | TRBJ2-3 | TRBV10-3 | TGTGCCATCAGTGGCAAACCGGGACAGGGGATTGGCACAGATACGCAGTATTTT | CAISGKPGQGIGTDTQYF
- | TRBJ2-5 | TRBV6-1 | TGTGCCAGCAGTACGGGGGACGGAGAGACCCAGTACTTC | CASSTGDGETQYF
- | TRBJ1-3 | TRBV9 | TGTGCCAGCAGCGTAGGTAACAGGTGGGGAAACACCATATATTTT | CASSVGNRWGNTIYF
- | TRBJ1-1 | TRBV5-1 | TGCGCCAGCAGCTCCTCACCGGCGTCCGAGGCCACTGAAGCTTTCTTT | CASSSSPASEATEAFF
- | TRBJ1-5 | TRBV19 | TGTGCCAGTAAGGTAACAGGGTATAGCAATCAGCCCCAGCATTTT | CASKVTGYSNQPQHF
- | TRBJ1-3 | TRBV5-1 | TGCGCCAGCAGAACAGAATTCTCTGGAAACACCATATATTTT | CASRTEFSGNTIYF
TRBD1 | TRBJ2-5 | TRBV6-6 | TGTGCCAGCAGTCGACAGGGGACAGAGACCCAGTACTTC | CASSRQGTETQYF
- | TRBJ2-7 | TRBV7-2 | TGTGCCAGCAGCTTAGTTGGTGCAGCGGGGCAGTACTTC | CASSLVGAAGQYF
- | TRBJ1-6 | TRBV9 | TGTGCCAGCAGCGCCCAGGACAGCCTTAATTCACCCCTCCACTTT | CASSAQDSLNSPLHF
TRBD1 | TRBJ1-4 | TRBV19 | TGTGCCAGTAGACTTACAGGGGGCGGTCGCGAAAAACTGTTTTTT | CASRLTGGGREKLFF
- | TRBJ1-2 | TRBV6-1 | TGTGCCAGCAGTGAATCTCAGGGTTATGGCTACACCTTC | CASSESQGYGYTF
TRBD1 | TRBJ1-2 | TRBV27 | TGTGCCAGCCAAAACAGGGGGCTAAACTATGGCTACACCTTC | CASQNRGLNYGYTF
TRBD1 | TRBJ1-6 | TRBV6-6 | TGTGCCAGCAGTTACTCAGGGGGCGACTATAATTCACCCCTCCACTTT | CASSYSGGDYNSPLHF
TRBD1 | TRBJ2-7 | TRBV18 | TGTGCCAGCTCACTCGGACAGGGGGAAGAGCAGTACTTC | CASSLGQGEEQYF
- | TRBJ2-7 | TRBV6-5 | TGTGCCAGCACTCCCGCCGGGGGAGTCTCCTACGAGCAGTACTTC | CASTPAGGVSYEQYF
- | TRBJ1-1 | TRBV9 | TGTGCCAGCAGCGTTACTTGGGGCGCAGACACTGAAGCTTTCTTT | CASSVTWGADTEAFF
TRBD2 | TRBJ2-7 | TRBV5-4 | TGTGCCAGCAGCTCGGGGGGGATCCTCTCCTACGAGCAGTACTTC | CASSSGGILSYEQYF
- | TRBJ2-5 | TRBV5-1 | TGCGCCAGCAGCTTCCTCGGGTCCCTCCAAGAGACCCAGTACTTC | CASSFLGSLQETQYF
- | TRBJ2-5 | TRBV4-2 | TGTGCCAGCAGCCACACTGATCAGACCCAGTACTTC | CASSHTDQTQYF
TRBD2 | TRBJ2-3 | TRBV29-1 | TGCAGCCTAAAGCGGGGGATCACAGATACGCAGTATTTT | CSLKRGITDTQYF
- | TRBJ1-5 | TRBV4-2 | TGTGCCAGCAGCCAAGATTTCAGGGATCAGCCCCAGCATTTT | CASSQDFRDQPQHF
- | TRBJ1-1 | TRBV7-2 | TGTGCCAGCAGCTTAGTACAGGGAAAGGAAGCTTTCTTT | CASSLVQGKEAFF
- | TRBJ2-3 | TRBV11-2 | TGTGCCAGCAGCGTGGGAGGTCCAGATACGCAGTATTTT | CASSVGGPDTQYF
- | TRBJ1-1 | TRBV29-1 | TGCAGCGTTCAGGGTTGGAACACTGAAGCTTTCTTT | CSVQGWNTEAFF
- | TRBJ1-4 | TRBV5-1 | TGCGCCAGCAGCTTGGGAGGTCTCACGGGTGAAAAACTGTTTTTT | CASSLGGLTGEKLFF
TRBD1 | TRBJ1-2 | TRBV2 | TGTGCCAGCAGTTCCCAAGGGACAGGGAATAACTATGGCTACACCTTC | CASSSQGTGNNYGYTF
TRBD2 | TRBJ2-5 | TRBV7-7 | TGTGCTAGCAGCTTAGTGGGGGGGCAAGAGACCCAGTACTTC | CASSLVGGQETQYF
- | TRBJ2-1 | TRBV6-1 | TGTGCCAGCAAGTCAGTTAACAATGAGCAGTTCTTC | CASKSVNNEQFF
- | TRBJ2-7 | TRBV6-5 | TGTGCCAGCAGCCAGTACAGGGGGGGCGAGCAGTACTTC | CASSQYRGGEQYF
TRBD1 | TRBJ2-7 | TRBV6-1 | TGTGCCAGCAGTGAGATGACAGGGCGACCCTACGAGCAGTACTTC | CASSEMTGRPYEQYF
TRBD2 | TRBJ2-3 | TRBV18 | TGTGCCAGCTCACCGGGATCTAGCGGGGGACGGACTTATACGCAGTATTTT | CASSPGSSGGRTYTQYF
TRBD1 | TRBJ1-6 | TRBV18 | TGTGCCAGCTCACCACCAGGTACCAGGGGGATTTCACCCCTCCACTTT | CASSPPGTRGISPLHF
- | TRBJ1-1 | TRBV5-1 | TGCGCCAGCAGCACCCAGGGTAGCACTGAAGCTTTCTTT | CASSTQGSTEAFF
- | TRBJ1-1 | TRBV19 | TGTGCCAGTATTCCCGGGCCCTGGAGGGACACTGAAGCTTTCTTT | CASIPGPWRDTEAFF
- | TRBJ1-5 | TRBV4-3 | TGCGCCAGCAGCCAAGGGACAGCCGGCAATCAGCCCCAGCATTTT | CASSQGTAGNQPQHF
TRBD1 | TRBJ1-3 | TRBV7-2 | TGTGCCAGCAGCCTTGGACAGGCTGGAAACACCATATATTTT | CASSLGQAGNTIYF
TRBD2 | TRBJ2-3 | TRBV5-4 | TGTGCCAGCAGCACCGGGACTAGCGGAACAGATACGCAGTATTTT | CASSTGTSGTDTQYF